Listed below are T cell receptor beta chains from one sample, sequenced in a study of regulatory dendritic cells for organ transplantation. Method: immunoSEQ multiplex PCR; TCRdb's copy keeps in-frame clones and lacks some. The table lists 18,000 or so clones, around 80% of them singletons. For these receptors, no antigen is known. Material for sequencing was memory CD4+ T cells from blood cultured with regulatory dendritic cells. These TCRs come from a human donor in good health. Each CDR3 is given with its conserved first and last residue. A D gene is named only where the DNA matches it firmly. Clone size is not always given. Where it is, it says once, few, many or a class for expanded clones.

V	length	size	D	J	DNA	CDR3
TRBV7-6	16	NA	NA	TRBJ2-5	TGTGCCAGCAGCTTAGTTAGCCCGAGGGGGAAAGAGACCCAGTACTTC	CASSLVSPRGKETQYF
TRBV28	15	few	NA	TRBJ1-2	TGTGCCAGCGGGACAAATGGGGGGAAGGTCTATGGCTACACCTTC	CASGTNGGKVYGYTF
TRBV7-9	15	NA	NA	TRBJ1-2	TGTGCCAGCAGCTACACGGACTCAACAGGGTCTGGCTACACCTTC	CASSYTDSTGSGYTF
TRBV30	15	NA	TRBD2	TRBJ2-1	TGCTCGACTAGCGGGGCGACGAGGGGGTACAATGAGCAGTTCTTC	CSTSGATRGYNEQFF
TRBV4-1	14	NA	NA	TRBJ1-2	TGCGCCAGCCGACCGGAGCAACCCAACTATGGCTACACCTTC	CASRPEQPNYGYTF
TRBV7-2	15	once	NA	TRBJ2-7	TGTGCCAGCAGCTCAACACCGGGCCCCCTATACGAGCAGTACTTC	CASSSTPGPLYEQYF
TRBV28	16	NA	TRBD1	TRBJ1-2	TGTGCCAGCAGTTCGGGGGGGACAGGGGTCAACTATGGCTACACCTTC	CASSSGGTGVNYGYTF
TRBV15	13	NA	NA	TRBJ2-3	TGTGCCACCGGACCTCAAAGAACAGATACGCAGTATTTT	CATGPQRTDTQYF
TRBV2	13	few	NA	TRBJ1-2	TGTGCCAGCACCCTCAGGCGGGGGTATGGCTACACCTTC	CASTLRRGYGYTF
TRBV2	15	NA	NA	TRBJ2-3	TGTGCCAGCAAGGCCCGCGGGGGCCGCACAGATACGCAGTATTTT	CASKARGGRTDTQYF
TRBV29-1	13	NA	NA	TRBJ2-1	TGCAGCGTTGAAGATTTTAGGCGCAATGAGCAGTTCTTC	CSVEDFRRNEQFF
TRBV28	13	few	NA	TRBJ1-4	TGTGCCAGCAGTTTCTGGGATAATGAAAAACTGTTTTTT	CASSFWDNEKLFF
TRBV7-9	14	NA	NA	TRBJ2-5	TGTGCCAGCAGCTTAGGAGGCAGGCAAGAGACCCAGTACTTC	CASSLGGRQETQYF
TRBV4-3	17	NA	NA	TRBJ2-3	TGCGCCAGCAGCCAAGGAACTGGGGCGGGGAGCACAGATACGCAGTATTTT	CASSQGTGAGSTDTQYF
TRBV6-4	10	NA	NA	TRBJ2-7	TGTGCCAGCAGTGACTACGAGCAGTACTTC	CASSDYEQYF
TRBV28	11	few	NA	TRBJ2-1	TGTGCCAGCAGAGGGGCATGGGAGCAGTTCTTC	CASRGAWEQFF
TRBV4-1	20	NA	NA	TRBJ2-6	TGCGCCAGCAGCCAACCAGCTAGACGAGTATCGGTCGGTGGGGCCAACGTCCTGACTTTC	CASSQPARRVSVGGANVLTF
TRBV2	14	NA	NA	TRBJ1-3	TGTGCCAGCAGGGGGTCCCGCTCTGGAAACACCATATATTTT	CASRGSRSGNTIYF
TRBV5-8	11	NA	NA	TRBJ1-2	TGTGCCAGCAGCTTCCACCTGGGCTACACCTTC	CASSFHLGYTF
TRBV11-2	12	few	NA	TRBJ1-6	TGTGCCAGCAGCATGTATAATTCACCCCTCCACTTT	CASSMYNSPLHF
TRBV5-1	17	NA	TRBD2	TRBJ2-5	TGCGCCAGCAGCTTGGGTCCTATAGCGGGTGACTCTGAGACCCAGTACTTC	CASSLGPIAGDSETQYF
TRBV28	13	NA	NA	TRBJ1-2	TGTGCCAGCAGTTTTAACTTCCCCAATGGCTACACCTTC	CASSFNFPNGYTF
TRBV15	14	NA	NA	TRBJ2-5	TGTGCCACCAGCAGAGATCGGGGTTGGGAGACCCAGTACTTC	CATSRDRGWETQYF
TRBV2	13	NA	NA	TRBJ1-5	TGTGCCAGCAGAGAACAGGGATATCAGCCCCAGCATTTT	CASREQGYQPQHF
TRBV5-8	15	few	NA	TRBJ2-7	TGTGCCAGCAGCCCCACAACCGGGGGAAGATCGGAGCAGTACTTC	CASSPTTGGRSEQYF
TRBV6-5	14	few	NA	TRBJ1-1	TGTGCCAGCAGGCGAGTCTCACTGAACACTGAAGCTTTCTTT	CASRRVSLNTEAFF
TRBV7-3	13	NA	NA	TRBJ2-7	TGTGCCAGCAGCTTGCGGCCGTACTACGAGCAGTACTTC	CASSLRPYYEQYF
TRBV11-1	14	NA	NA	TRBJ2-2	TGTGCCAGCAGCTCAAGCCGCGGGGCCGGGGAGCTGTTTTTT	CASSSSRGAGELFF
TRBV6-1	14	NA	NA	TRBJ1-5	TGTGCCAGCAGTGAAGGAGGGGGGAATCAGCCCCAGCATTTT	CASSEGGGNQPQHF
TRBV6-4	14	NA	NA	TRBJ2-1	TGTGCCAGCAGTGACTCGAGTTCCTACAATGAGCAGTTCTTC	CASSDSSSYNEQFF
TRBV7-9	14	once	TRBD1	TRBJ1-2	TGTGCCAGCAGCTCACCCCGACAGGGCGAAGGCTACACCTTC	CASSSPRQGEGYTF
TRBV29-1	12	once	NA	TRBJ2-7	TGCAGCGTCGACCAGGGGGGATACGAGCAGTACTTC	CSVDQGGYEQYF
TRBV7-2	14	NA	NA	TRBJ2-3	TGTGCCAGCAGCTCGGGACTTATCACAGATACGCAGTATTTT	CASSSGLITDTQYF
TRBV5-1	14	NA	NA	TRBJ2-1	TGCGCCAGCAGCTTGGCCCGGGATTTCAATGAGCAGTTCTTC	CASSLARDFNEQFF
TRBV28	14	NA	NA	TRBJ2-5	TGTGCCAGCAGAGGACCAGGGGAAGTAGAGACCCAGTACTTC	CASRGPGEVETQYF
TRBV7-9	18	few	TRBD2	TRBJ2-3	TGTGCCAGCAGCGAACCGGGACTAGCGGGAGGGAGCACAGATACGCAGTATTTT	CASSEPGLAGGSTDTQYF
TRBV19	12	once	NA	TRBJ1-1	TGTGCCAGTAGTCCCCGGGGGGCTCAAGCTTTCTTT	CASSPRGAQAFF
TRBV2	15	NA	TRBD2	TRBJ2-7	TGTGCCAGCAGTGGTGAGGGTGGGAGGGCCATATGGCAGTACTTC	CASSGEGGRAIWQYF
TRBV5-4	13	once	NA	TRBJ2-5	TGTGCCAGCAGCTTCGGCGCGGAAGAGACCCAGTACTTC	CASSFGAEETQYF
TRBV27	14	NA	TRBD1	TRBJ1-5	TGTGCCAGCGGACCGGGACAGGGCAATCAGCCCCAGCATTTT	CASGPGQGNQPQHF
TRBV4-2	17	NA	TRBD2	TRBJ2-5	TGTGCCAGCAGCCAAGAAGGCCCAGCGGGGGGGGCAGAGACCCAGTACTTC	CASSQEGPAGGAETQYF
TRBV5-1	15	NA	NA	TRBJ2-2	TGCGCCAGCAGCTTGGGAGCGCGTCGGACCGGGGAGCTGTTTTTT	CASSLGARRTGELFF
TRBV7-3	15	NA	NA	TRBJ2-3	TGTGCCAGCAGCTTAAAGGGCAGGGAGACAGATACGCAGTATTTT	CASSLKGRETDTQYF
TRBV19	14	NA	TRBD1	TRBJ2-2	TGTGCCAGTAGTTGGGACAGGGGCACCGGGGAGCTGTTTTTT	CASSWDRGTGELFF
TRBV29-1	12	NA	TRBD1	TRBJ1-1	TGCAGCGTAGCACAGGGGGCGCAGGAGGCTTTCTTT	CSVAQGAQEAFF
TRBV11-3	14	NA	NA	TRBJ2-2	TGTGCCAGCAGCTCCTCGTTGATCCTCGGGGAGCTGTTTTTT	CASSSSLILGELFF
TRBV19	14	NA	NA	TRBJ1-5	TGTGCCAGTAGCCCAGGCTATAGCAATCAGCCCCAGCATTTT	CASSPGYSNQPQHF
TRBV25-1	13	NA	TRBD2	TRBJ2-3	TGTGCCAGCAGTGGATGGGGAGGGGTAGTGTCACAGTTT	CASSGWGGVVSQF
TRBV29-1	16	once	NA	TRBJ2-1	TGCAGCGTTGAAGATCCTCAGGGTAAGGGGTACAATGAGCAGTTCTTC	CSVEDPQGKGYNEQFF